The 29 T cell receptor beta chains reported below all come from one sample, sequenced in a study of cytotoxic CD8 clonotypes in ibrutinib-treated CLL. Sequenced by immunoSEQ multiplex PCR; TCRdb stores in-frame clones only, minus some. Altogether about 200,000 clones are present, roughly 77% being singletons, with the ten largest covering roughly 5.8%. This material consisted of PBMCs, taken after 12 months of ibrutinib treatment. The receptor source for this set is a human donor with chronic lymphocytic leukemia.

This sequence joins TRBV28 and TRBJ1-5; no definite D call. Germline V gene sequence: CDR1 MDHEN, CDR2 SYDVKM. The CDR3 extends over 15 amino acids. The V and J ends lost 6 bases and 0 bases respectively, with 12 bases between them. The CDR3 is CASSHGQSSNQPQHF. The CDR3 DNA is TGTGCCAGCAGCCACGGGCAGAGTAGCAATCAGCCCCAGCATTTT.

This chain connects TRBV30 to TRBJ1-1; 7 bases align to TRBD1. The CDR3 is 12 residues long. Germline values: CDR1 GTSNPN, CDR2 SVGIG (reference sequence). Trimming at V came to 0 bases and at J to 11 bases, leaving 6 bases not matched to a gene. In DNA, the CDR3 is TGTGCCTGGAGTGTATCAGGGGGTAGGGCTTTCTTT. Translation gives CAWSVSGGRAFF.

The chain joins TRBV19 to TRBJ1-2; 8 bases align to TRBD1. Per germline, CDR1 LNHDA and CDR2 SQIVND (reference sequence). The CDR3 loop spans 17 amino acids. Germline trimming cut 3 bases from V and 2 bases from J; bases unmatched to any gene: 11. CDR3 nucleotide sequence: TGTGCCAGTAGTATCATGTCAGGGGGCGGTGTGAACTATGGCTACACCTTC. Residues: CASSIMSGGGVNYGYTF.

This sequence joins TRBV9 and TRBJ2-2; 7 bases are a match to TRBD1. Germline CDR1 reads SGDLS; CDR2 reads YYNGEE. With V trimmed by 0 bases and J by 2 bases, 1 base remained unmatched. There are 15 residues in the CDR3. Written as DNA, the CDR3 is TGTGCCAGCAGCGTAGGAGGGGGCAACACCGGGGAGCTGTTTTTT. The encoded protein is CASSVGGGNTGELFF.

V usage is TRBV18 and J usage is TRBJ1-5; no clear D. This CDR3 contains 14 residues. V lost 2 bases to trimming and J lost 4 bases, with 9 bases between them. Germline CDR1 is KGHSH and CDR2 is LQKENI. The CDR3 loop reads CASSPAGSNQPQHF. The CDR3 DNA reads TGTGCCAGCTCACCAGCAGGATCAAATCAGCCCCAGCATTTT.

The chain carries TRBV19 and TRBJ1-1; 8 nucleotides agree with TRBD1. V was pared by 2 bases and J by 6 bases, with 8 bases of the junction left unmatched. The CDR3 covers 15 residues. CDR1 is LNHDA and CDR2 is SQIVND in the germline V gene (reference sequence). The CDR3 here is CASSIYDRGVAEAFF. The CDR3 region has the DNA TGTGCCAGTAGTATATATGACAGGGGAGTCGCTGAAGCTTTCTTT. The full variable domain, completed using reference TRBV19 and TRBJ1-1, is DGGITQSPKYLFRKEGQNVTLSCEQNLNHDAMYWYRQDPGQGLRLIYYSQIVNDFQKGDIAEGYSVSREKKESFPLTVTSAQKNPTAFYLCASSIYDRGVAEAFFGQGTRLTVV.

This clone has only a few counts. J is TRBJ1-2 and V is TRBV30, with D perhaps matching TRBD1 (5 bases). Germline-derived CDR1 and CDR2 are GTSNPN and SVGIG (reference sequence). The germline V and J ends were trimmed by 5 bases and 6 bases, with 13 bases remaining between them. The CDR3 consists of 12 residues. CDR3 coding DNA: TGTGCCTGGGACGAGACAGTGAATGGCTACACCTTC. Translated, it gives CAWDETVNGYTF. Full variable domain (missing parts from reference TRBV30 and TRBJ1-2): SQTIHQWPATLVQPVGSPLSLECTVEGTSNPNLYWYRQAAGRGLQLLFYSVGIGQISSEVPQNLSASRPQDRQFILSSKKLLLSDSGFYLCAWDETVNGYTFGSGTRLTVV.

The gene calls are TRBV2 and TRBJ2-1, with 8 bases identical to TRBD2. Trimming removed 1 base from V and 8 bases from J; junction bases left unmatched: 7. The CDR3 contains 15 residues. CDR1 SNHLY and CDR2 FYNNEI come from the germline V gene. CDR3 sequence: CASSEGGGGRYEQFF. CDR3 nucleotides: TGTGCCAGCAGTGAAGGTGGCGGGGGGAGATATGAGCAGTTCTTC.

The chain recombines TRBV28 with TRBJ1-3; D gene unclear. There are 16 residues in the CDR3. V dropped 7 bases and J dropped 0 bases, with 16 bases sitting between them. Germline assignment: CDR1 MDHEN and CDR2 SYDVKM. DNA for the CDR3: TGTGCCAGCACCCATGGTGGCACCTACTCTGGAAACACCATATATTTT. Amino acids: CASTHGGTYSGNTIYF.

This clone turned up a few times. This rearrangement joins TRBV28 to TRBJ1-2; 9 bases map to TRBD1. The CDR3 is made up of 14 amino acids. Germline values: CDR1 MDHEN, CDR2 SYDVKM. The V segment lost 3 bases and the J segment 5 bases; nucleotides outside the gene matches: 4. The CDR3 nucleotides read TGTGCCAGCAGTTTGCTGGACAGGGGATATGGCTACACCTTC. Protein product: CASSLLDRGYGYTF.

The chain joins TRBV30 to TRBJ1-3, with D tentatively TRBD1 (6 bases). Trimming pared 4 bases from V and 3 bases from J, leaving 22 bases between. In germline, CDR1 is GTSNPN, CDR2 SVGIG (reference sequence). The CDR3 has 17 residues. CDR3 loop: CAWTSRRGASGGNTIYF. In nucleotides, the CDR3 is TGTGCCTGGACCTCGCGGCGGGGGGCGAGTGGTGGAAACACCATATATTTT.

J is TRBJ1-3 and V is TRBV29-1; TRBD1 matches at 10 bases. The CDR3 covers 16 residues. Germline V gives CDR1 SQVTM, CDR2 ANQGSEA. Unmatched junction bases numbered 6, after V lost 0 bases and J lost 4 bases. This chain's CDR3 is CSVEDPDRGPGNTIYF. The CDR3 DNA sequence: TGCAGCGTTGAAGATCCAGACAGGGGGCCCGGAAACACCATATATTTT.

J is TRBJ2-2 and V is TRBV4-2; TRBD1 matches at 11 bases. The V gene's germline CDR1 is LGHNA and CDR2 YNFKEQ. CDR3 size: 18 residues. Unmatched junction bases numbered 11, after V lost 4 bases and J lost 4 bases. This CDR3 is CASSLSRMGQGGTGELFF. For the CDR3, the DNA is TGTGCCAGCAGCCTGAGCAGAATGGGACAGGGGGGCACCGGGGAGCTGTTTTTT.

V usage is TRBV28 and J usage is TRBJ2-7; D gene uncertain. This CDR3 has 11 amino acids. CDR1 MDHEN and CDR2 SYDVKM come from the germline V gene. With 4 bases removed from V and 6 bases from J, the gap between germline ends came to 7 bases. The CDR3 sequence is CASSYRREQYF. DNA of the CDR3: TGTGCCAGCAGTTACAGACGCGAGCAGTACTTC.

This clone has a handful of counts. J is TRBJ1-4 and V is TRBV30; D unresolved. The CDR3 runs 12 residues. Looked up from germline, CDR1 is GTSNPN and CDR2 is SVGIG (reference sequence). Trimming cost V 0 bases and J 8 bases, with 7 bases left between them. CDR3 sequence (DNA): TGTGCCTGGAGTGTACTTCGGGAAAAACTGTTTTTT. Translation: CAWSVLREKLFF.

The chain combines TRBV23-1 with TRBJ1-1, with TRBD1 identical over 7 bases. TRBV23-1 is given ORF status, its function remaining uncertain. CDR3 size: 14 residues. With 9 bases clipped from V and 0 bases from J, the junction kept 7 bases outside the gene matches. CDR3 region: CARRTGCMNTEAFF. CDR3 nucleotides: TGCGCCAGAAGGACAGGCTGTATGAACACTGAAGCTTTCTTT.

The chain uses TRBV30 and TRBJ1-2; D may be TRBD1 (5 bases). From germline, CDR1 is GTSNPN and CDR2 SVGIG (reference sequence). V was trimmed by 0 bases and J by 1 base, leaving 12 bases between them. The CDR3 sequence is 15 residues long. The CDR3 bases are TGTGCCTGGAGTGTATCAGGGTTGGTTAACTATGGCTACACCTTC. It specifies CAWSVSGLVNYGYTF.

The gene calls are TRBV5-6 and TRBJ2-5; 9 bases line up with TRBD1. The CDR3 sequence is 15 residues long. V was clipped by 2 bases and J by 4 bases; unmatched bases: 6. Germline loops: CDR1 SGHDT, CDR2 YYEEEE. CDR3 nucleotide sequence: TGTGCCAGCAGCTTTAAAACAGGGGGCAGAGAGACCCAGTACTTC. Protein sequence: CASSFKTGGRETQYF. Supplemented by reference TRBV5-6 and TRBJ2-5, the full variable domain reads DAGVTQSPTHLIKTRGQQVTLRCSPKSGHDTVSWYQQALGQGPQFIFQYYEEEERQRGNFPDRFSGHQFPNYSSELNVNALLLGDSALYLCASSFKTGGRETQYFGPGTRLLVL.

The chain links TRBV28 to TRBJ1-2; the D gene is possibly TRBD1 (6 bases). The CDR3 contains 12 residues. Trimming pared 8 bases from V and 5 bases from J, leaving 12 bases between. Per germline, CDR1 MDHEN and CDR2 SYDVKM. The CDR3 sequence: CASGSTGYGYTF. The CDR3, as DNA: TGTGCCAGCGGATCTACAGGGTATGGCTACACCTTC.

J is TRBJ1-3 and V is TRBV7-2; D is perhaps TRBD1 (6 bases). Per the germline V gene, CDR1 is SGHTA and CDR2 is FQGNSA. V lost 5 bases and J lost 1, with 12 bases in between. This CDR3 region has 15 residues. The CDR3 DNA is TGTGCCAGCAGCCACAAAGGGGGTTCTGGAAACACCATATATTTT. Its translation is CASSHKGGSGNTIYF.

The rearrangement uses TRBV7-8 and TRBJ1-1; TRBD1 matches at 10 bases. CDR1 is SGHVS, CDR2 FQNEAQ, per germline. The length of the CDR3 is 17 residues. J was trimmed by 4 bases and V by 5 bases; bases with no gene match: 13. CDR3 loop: CASSQRDRGWVATEAFF. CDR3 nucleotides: TGTGCCAGCAGCCAGCGGGACAGGGGATGGGTGGCCACTGAAGCTTTCTTT. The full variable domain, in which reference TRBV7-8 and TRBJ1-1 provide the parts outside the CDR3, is GAGVSQSPRYKVAKRGQDVALRCDPISGHVSLFWYQQALGQGPEFLTYFQNEAQLDKSGLPSDRFFAERPEGSVSTLKIQRTQQEDSAVYLCASSQRDRGWVATEAFFGQGTRLTVV.

The CDR3 spells CASSLVVRAFF. The CDR3 DNA is TGTGCCAGCAGCTTGGTGGTCAGGGCTTTCTTT. This rearrangement joins TRBV5-8 to TRBJ1-1; D call uncertain. This CDR3 is 11 amino acids long. Trimming pared 0 bases from V and 11 bases from J, leaving 8 bases between. Germline CDR1 is SGHTS and CDR2 is YDEGEE. Full variable domain (remainder filled in from reference TRBV5-8 and TRBJ1-1): EAGVTQSPTHLIKTRGQQATLRCSPISGHTSVYWYQQALGLGLQFLLWYDEGEERNRGNFPPRFSGRQFPNYSSELNVNALELEDSALYLCASSLVVRAFFGQGTRLTVV.

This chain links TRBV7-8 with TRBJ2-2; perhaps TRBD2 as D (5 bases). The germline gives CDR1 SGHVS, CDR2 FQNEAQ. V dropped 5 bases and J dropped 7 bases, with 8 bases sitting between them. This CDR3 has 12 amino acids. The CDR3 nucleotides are TGTGCCAGCAGCCCCGGGATCGGGGAGCTGTTTTTT. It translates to CASSPGIGELFF.

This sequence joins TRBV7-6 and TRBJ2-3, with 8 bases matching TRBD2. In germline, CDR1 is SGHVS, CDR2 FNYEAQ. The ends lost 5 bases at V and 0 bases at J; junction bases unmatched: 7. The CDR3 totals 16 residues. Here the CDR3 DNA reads TGTGCCAGCAGCCTGAGCGGGGGCCCTAGCACAGATACGCAGTATTTT. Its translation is CASSLSGGPSTDTQYF. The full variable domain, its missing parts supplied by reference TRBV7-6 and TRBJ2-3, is GAGVSQSPRYKVTKRGQDVALRCDPISGHVSLYWYRQALGQGPEFLTYFNYEAQQDKSGLPNDRFSAERPEGSISTLTIQRTEQRDSAMYRCASSLSGGPSTDTQYFGPGTRLTVL.

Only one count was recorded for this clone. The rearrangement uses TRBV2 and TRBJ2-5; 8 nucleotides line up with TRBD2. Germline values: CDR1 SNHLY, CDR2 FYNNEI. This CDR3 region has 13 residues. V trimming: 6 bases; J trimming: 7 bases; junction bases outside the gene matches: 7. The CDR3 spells CASSGGAPGTQYF. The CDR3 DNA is TGTGCCAGCAGCGGGGGGGCCCCGGGGACCCAGTACTTC.

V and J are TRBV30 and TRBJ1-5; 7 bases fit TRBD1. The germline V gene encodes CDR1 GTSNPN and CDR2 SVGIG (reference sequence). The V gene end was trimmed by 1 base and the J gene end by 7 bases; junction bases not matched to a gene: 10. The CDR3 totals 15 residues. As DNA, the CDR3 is TGTGCCTGGAGTGCCACCCGACAGGGCAGGCAGCCCCAGCATTTT. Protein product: CAWSATRQGRQPQHF.

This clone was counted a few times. CDR3 nucleotides: TGTGCCAGCAGGGCACCCCGGGACAAACACACTGAAGCTTTCTTT. It yields the protein CASRAPRDKHTEAFF. The V gene is TRBV28, the J gene TRBJ1-1; TRBD1 might be the D (6 bases). V lost 6 bases and J 3 bases, leaving 17 bases between the germline ends. Germline CDR1 is MDHEN and CDR2 is SYDVKM. This CDR3 is 15 amino acids long. Full variable domain (outside the CDR3, taken from reference TRBV28 and TRBJ1-1): DVKVTQSSRYLVKRTGEKVFLECVQDMDHENMFWYRQDPGLGLRLIYFSYDVKMKEKGDIPEGYSVSREKKERFSLILESASTNQTSMYLCASRAPRDKHTEAFFGQGTRLTVV.

The CDR3: CAWSPPAGGAREQFF. CDR3 coding DNA: TGTGCCTGGTCCCCCCCGGCGGGAGGGGCCCGTGAGCAGTTCTTC. V is TRBV30 and J is TRBJ2-1; TRBD2 aligns across 9 bases. CDR1 is GTSNPN and CDR2 is SVGIG in the germline V gene (reference sequence). The V segment lost 5 bases and the J segment 9 bases; nucleotides outside the gene matches: 14. The CDR3 consists of 15 residues.

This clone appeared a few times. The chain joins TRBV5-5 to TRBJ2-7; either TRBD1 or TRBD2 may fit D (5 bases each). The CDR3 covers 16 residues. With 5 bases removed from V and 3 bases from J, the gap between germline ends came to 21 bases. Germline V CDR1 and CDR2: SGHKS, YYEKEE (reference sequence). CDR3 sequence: CASSLAVAGSFYEQYF. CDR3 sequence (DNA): TGTGCCAGCAGTCTGGCGGTGGCAGGGAGTTTCTACGAGCAGTACTTC.